The clone carrying this T cell receptor (beta chain) occurred a few times. This sample is part of a study of human T cells and chemical hapten exposure. The CDR3 has 14 amino acids. Looked up from germline, CDR1 is SGHNT and CDR2 is YENEEA. V was trimmed by 5 bases and J by 1 base, leaving 10 bases between them. Library construction involved attaching unique molecular identifiers to individual cDNA molecules, which allowed quantitative, reproducible TCR counting. Each CDR3 protein gets one entry after TCRdb re-called the RACE reads with MiXCR. The sample has about 340,000 distinct CDR3 sequences; approximately 6.3% are singletons. As for time point: patch test 1, 2 weeks after DPC sensitization. Treatment specified: therapeutic diphenylcyclopropenone sensitization with weekly scalp DPC.

The J gene is TRBJ2-3, the V gene TRBV11-3; unclear D gene. This sequence was found in a woman under 30 with alopecia areata. Some clones in this sample may be carry-over from other donors' samples. The sequenced sample was whole blood, obtained in connection with sensitization to the hapten diphenylcyclopropenone (DPC). The CDR3 nucleotides read TGTGCCAGCAGCCCACCCTCCCGCACAGATACGCAGTATTTT. Its protein is CASSPPSRTDTQYF.